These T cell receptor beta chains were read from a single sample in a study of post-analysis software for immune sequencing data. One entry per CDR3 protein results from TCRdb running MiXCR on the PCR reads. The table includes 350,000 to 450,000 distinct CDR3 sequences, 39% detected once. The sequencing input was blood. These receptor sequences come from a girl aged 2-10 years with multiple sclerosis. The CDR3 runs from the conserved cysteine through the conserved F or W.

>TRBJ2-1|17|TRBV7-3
CASSSGTGGINNNEQFF
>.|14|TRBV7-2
CASSPLGGGETQYF
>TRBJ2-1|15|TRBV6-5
CASSAGQRPYNEQFF
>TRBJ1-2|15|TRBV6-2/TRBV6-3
CASSYSKSGGYGYTF
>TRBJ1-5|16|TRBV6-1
CASKIQGWISNQPQHF
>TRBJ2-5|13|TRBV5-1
CASSLDREQTQYF
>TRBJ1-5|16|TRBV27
CASSPFTDRGGQPQHF
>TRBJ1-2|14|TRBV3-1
CASSQDSGRAGYTF
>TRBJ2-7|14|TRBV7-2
CAGSRHQGPYEQYF
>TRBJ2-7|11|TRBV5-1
CASSLSLEQYF
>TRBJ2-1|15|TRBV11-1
CTSSFTTGAGNEQFF
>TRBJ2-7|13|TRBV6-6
CASSHTGAYEQYF
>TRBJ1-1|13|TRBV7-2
CASSRLGNTEAFF
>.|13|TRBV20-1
CSAPSGSYYEQYF
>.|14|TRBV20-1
CSASSGGPYNEQYF
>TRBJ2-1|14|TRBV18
CASSPKRGRGEQFF
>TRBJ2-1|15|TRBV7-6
CASSLFSPGTNEQFF
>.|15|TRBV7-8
CASSGGTGSLVTQYF
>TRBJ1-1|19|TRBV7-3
CASSLRQSTGEGLNTEAFF
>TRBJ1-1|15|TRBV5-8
CASSLTGQWNTEAFF
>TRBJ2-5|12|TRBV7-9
CASSLGLAGEYF
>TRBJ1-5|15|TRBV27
CASSLSRGSNQPQHF
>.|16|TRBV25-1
CASSEGLAGASYEQYF
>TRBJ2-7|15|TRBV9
CASSRESSPLWEQYF
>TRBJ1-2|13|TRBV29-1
CSAGTGNNYGYTF
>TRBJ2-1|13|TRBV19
CASSIGTSYEQFF